Below are 27 T cell receptor beta chains sequenced from a single sample in a study of control samples from healthy donors and cancer patients. Generated by immunoSEQ multiplex PCR, the TCRdb table keeps only in-frame clones and is missing some. Among some 99,000 clones listed, about 89% were seen once. The sequenced sample consisted of blood. These receptors all come from a woman between 45 and 60 years old in good health.

The gene calls are TRBV30 and TRBJ1-1; TRBD1 matches at 7 bases. Germline CDR1 GTSNPN, CDR2 SVGIG (reference sequence). This CDR3 contains 12 residues. The J segment lost 4 bases and the V segment lost 5 bases, leaving 4 bases of the junction unmatched. The CDR3 spells CAWGRTGTEAFF. The CDR3 bases are TGTGCCTGGGGACGGACAGGCACTGAAGCTTTCTTT. The variable domain in full, completed from reference TRBV30 and TRBJ1-1, reads SQTIHQWPATLVQPVGSPLSLECTVEGTSNPNLYWYRQAAGRGLQLLFYSVGIGQISSEVPQNLSASRPQDRQFILSSKKLLLSDSGFYLCAWGRTGTEAFFGQGTRLTVV.

The chain employs TRBV7-9 and TRBJ2-7; 9 bases are shared with TRBD2. Germline V lookup: CDR1 SEHNR, CDR2 FQNEAQ (reference sequence). This CDR3 has 15 amino acids. V was clipped by 4 bases and J by 1 base; unmatched bases: 5. DNA for the CDR3: TGTGCCAGCAGCTCCGGGACTAGCTTGTCCTACGAGCAGTACGTC. Its translation: CASSSGTSLSYEQYV.

The gene calls are TRBV30 and TRBJ1-2, with D hard to call. V was shortened by 5 bases and J by 3 bases, with 10 bases between the two germline ends. The CDR3 extends over 12 amino acids. Germline V gene lookup returns CDR1 GTSNPN and CDR2 SVGIG (reference sequence). In DNA, the CDR3 is TGTGCCTGGCGAGGGCTTCACTATGGCTACACCTTC. It is translated as CAWRGLHYGYTF.

J is TRBJ1-6 and V is TRBV18; D not resolved. Germline values: CDR1 KGHSH, CDR2 LQKENI. The CDR3 covers 14 residues. V lost 2 bases to trimming and J lost 0 bases, with 2 bases between them. The DNA for the CDR3 is TGTGCCAGCTCACCAAGCTCCTATAATTCACCCCTCCACTTT. Its translation: CASSPSSYNSPLHF.

The chain couples TRBV2 to TRBJ1-2; 8 nucleotides match TRBD1. The CDR3 runs to 13 residues. Losses at the gene ends were 6 bases for V and 3 bases for J; bases not matched to a gene: 3. Germline CDR1 and CDR2: SNHLY and FYNNEI. The CDR3 sequence is CASRSGGYYGYTF. CDR3 sequence (DNA): TGTGCCAGCAGGTCAGGGGGCTACTATGGCTACACCTTC.

This clone was found once. The rearrangement joins TRBV7-6 to TRBJ2-2; 8 nucleotides align to TRBD2. There are 16 residues in the CDR3. The germline CDR1 and CDR2 sequences are SGHVS and FNYEAQ. V lost 7 bases to trimming and J lost 0 bases; unmatched junction nucleotides: 7. CDR3 coding DNA: TGTGCCAGCACCTCGCGGGGGGCTTCGAACACCGGGGAGCTGTTTTTT. This sequence encodes CASTSRGASNTGELFF. The full variable domain, completed using reference TRBV7-6 and TRBJ2-2, is GAGVSQSPRYKVTKRGQDVALRCDPISGHVSLYWYRQALGQGPEFLTYFNYEAQQDKSGLPNDRFSAERPEGSISTLTIQRTEQRDSAMYRCASTSRGASNTGELFFGEGSRLTVL.

This clone was recorded a few times. The chain links TRBV5-1 to TRBJ1-2, with D unclear. The CDR3 contains 16 residues. Germline CDR1 reads SGHRS; CDR2 reads YFSETQ. Trimming cost V 1 base and J 3 bases, with 16 bases left between them. The CDR3 DNA is TGCGCCAGCAGCTTGTATGCGGGAACAGTAGACTATGGCTACACCTTC. It codes for CASSLYAGTVDYGYTF.

The CDR3 loop is CATSKGGGGTTNEKLFF. For the CDR3, the DNA is TGTGCCACCAGTAAAGGTGGGGGGGGAACAACTAATGAAAAACTGTTTTTT. The chain joins TRBV24-1 to TRBJ1-4, with D possibly TRBD1 on 5 matching bases. This CDR3 is built from 17 residues. V was trimmed by 6 bases and J by 0 bases, leaving 16 bases between them. Per the germline V gene, CDR1 is KGHDR and CDR2 is SFDVKD.

The chain carries TRBV4-2 and TRBJ1-1, with TRBD1 as a possible D gene (5 bases). The CDR3 totals 14 residues. Germline CDR1 reads LGHNA; CDR2 reads YNFKEQ. Trimming took off 1 base at V and 6 bases at J, with 12 bases between the two ends. The CDR3 bases are TGTGCCAGCAGCCAAGTGAAGGGACGCCCTGAAGCTTTCTTT. Translation gives CASSQVKGRPEAFF.

This chain joins TRBV6-5 and TRBJ2-2; no firm D call. The ends were cut back, 7 bases at V and 6 bases at J, with 15 bases in the middle. CDR1 and CDR2 (germline): MNHEY, SVGAGI. CDR3 length: 14 residues. Here the CDR3 reads CASMVSLVAGELFF. CDR3 nucleotide sequence: TGTGCCAGCATGGTTAGCCTTGTCGCCGGGGAGCTGTTTTTT.

The rearrangement uses TRBV24-1 and TRBJ2-1, with a possible D match to TRBD1 (6 bases). Germline values: CDR1 KGHDR, CDR2 SFDVKD. The CDR3 extends over 15 amino acids. Trimming stripped 3 bases from V and 4 bases from J, with 12 bases between. CDR3 loop: CATSDPGHLYNEQFF. DNA for the CDR3: TGTGCCACCAGTGATCCGGGACACTTATACAATGAGCAGTTCTTC.

The CDR3 here is CAWDLGNSGNTIYF. The CDR3 coding sequence is TGTGCCTGGGATTTGGGAAACTCTGGAAACACCATATATTTT. The chain combines TRBV30 with TRBJ1-3; D is uncertain. Germline-derived CDR1 and CDR2 are GTSNPN and SVGIG (reference sequence). Trimming shortened V by 5 bases and J by 0 bases, and 11 bases separated the two germline ends. The CDR3 has 14 amino acids.

This clone was observed a single time. This sequence joins TRBV5-4 and TRBJ2-5; TRBD1 matches 8 bases. CDR3 length equals 16 residues. The V and J ends lost 1 base and 2 bases, in that order; junction bases with no gene match: 7. Germline CDR1 and CDR2: SGHNT and YYREEE (reference sequence). As DNA, the CDR3 is TGTGCCAGCAGCTTGACAGGGGGTCCAGTTCAAGAGACCCAGTACTTC. Translated: CASSLTGGPVQETQYF.

This clone was detected only a few times. The chain employs TRBV7-8 and TRBJ1-5; D is unresolved. Germline CDR1 and CDR2: SGHVS and FQNEAQ. This CDR3 region has 17 residues. V was clipped by 4 bases and J by 2 bases, with 18 bases between them. CDR3 coding DNA: TGTGCCAGCAGCTCCTCGGAGGGAGGTTTTGGCAATCAGCCCCAGCATTTT. Translation gives CASSSSEGGFGNQPQHF.

J is TRBJ2-5 and V is TRBV5-1; 9 bases are shared with TRBD1. Trimming at V came to 4 bases and at J to 4 bases, leaving 11 bases not matched to a gene. CDR1 and CDR2 from the germline V gene are SGHRS and YFSETQ. The CDR3 consists of 16 residues. The CDR3: CASSISTGGLGETQYF. DNA of the CDR3: TGCGCCAGCAGCATTTCGACAGGGGGTTTGGGAGAGACCCAGTACTTC.

The chain employs TRBV5-4 and TRBJ2-2; 7 positions agree with TRBD1. J was trimmed by 1 base and V by 5 bases; bases with no gene match: 8. This CDR3 has 16 amino acids. Per the germline V gene, CDR1 is SGHNT and CDR2 is YYREEE (reference sequence). CDR3 DNA: TGTGCCAGCAGACCACAGGGGAATTTGAACACCGGGGAGCTGTTTTTT. This sequence encodes CASRPQGNLNTGELFF.

The CDR3 spells CASSESFFWAYEQFF. CDR3 bases: TGCGCCAGCAGTGAGTCGTTCTTCTGGGCGTATGAGCAGTTCTTC. The rearrangement uses TRBV10-2 and TRBJ2-1; D gene uncertain. The CDR3 is 15 amino acids. V lost 0 bases and J lost 8, with 14 bases in between. Per germline, CDR1 WSHSY and CDR2 SAAADI.

The V call is TRBV5-4, the J call TRBJ2-7, with 9 bases fitting TRBD2. V gave up 2 bases and J gave up 0 bases; unmatched junction bases: 3. The CDR3 is 15 amino acids. Per the germline V gene, CDR1 is SGHNT and CDR2 is YYREEE (reference sequence). This CDR3 is CASSLLAGASYEQYV. The DNA of the CDR3 is TGTGCCAGCAGCTTACTAGCGGGCGCCTCCTACGAGCAGTACGTC.

The V gene is TRBV11-2, the J gene TRBJ2-1; D unclear. Trimming left V 1 base short and J 7 bases short, with 11 bases between. CDR1 is SGHAT, CDR2 FQNNGV, per germline. CDR3 length equals 14 residues. The DNA of the CDR3 is TGTGCCAGCAGCTTAGGGTATGCGCGTAATGAGCAGTTCTTC. Translation gives CASSLGYARNEQFF.

The V gene is TRBV11-2, the J gene TRBJ2-5; D gene unclear. CDR1 SGHAT and CDR2 FQNNGV come from the germline V gene. This CDR3 contains 10 residues. V lost 6 bases and J lost 5, with 4 bases in between. The CDR3 reads CASRLETQYF. CDR3 nucleotides: TGTGCCAGCAGGCTCGAGACCCAGTACTTC.

This rearrangement joins TRBV5-6 to TRBJ2-2, with 7 bases that match TRBD2. V dropped 3 bases and J dropped 6; count of bases not matched to a gene: 5. CDR1 is SGHDT and CDR2 is YYEEEE in the germline V gene. The CDR3 totals 14 residues. The CDR3: CASSWGGVAGELFF. The CDR3 DNA reads as TGTGCCAGCAGCTGGGGGGGTGTAGCCGGGGAGCTGTTTTTT. The full variable domain, in which reference TRBV5-6 and TRBJ2-2 provide the parts outside the CDR3, is DAGVTQSPTHLIKTRGQQVTLRCSPKSGHDTVSWYQQALGQGPQFIFQYYEEEERQRGNFPDRFSGHQFPNYSSELNVNALLLGDSALYLCASSWGGVAGELFFGEGSRLTVL.

This clone was seen a handful of times. The chain employs TRBV4-1 and TRBJ1-2; 7 bases align to TRBD1. The V gene end was trimmed by 4 bases and the J gene end by 7 bases; junction bases not matched to a gene: 9. Germline CDR1 and CDR2: MGHRA and YSYEKL. The CDR3 extends over 14 amino acids. The CDR3 coding sequence is TGCGCCAGCAGCCCTCAGGGACAGAGGCTTGGCTACACCTTC. This encodes CASSPQGQRLGYTF.

The J gene is TRBJ2-1, the V gene TRBV6-6; D possibly corresponds to TRBD1 (5 bases). V was cut by 6 bases and J by 6 bases, with 12 bases left in between. Per the germline V gene, CDR1 is MNHNY and CDR2 is SVGAGI (reference sequence). CDR3 length: 13 residues. This CDR3 reads CASREDTINEQFF. CDR3 DNA: TGTGCCAGCAGAGAGGACACGATCAATGAGCAGTTCTTC.

This clone has a single count. The chain employs TRBV5-6 and TRBJ2-1; weak D call: TRBD1 (5 bases). Trimming stripped 0 bases from V and 8 bases from J, with 18 bases between. Per germline, CDR1 SGHDT and CDR2 YYEEEE. The CDR3 spans 16 residues. The CDR3 protein is CASSLGAGSNKDEQFF. In DNA, the CDR3 is TGTGCCAGCAGCTTGGGGGCAGGGTCCAACAAGGATGAGCAGTTCTTC.

The chain has TRBV12-3 or TRBV12-4 and TRBJ2-3; TRBD2 is a possible D gene (5 bases). The CDR3 has 12 amino acids. With 6 bases removed from V and 6 bases from J, the gap between germline ends came to 10 bases. The CDR3 bases are TGTGCCAGCAGAGAGGGATGGGATACGCAGTATTTT. This codes for CASREGWDTQYF.

The chain links TRBV6-5 to TRBJ1-6, with TRBD1 as a possible D gene (6 bases). Germline assignment: CDR1 MNHEY and CDR2 SVGAGI. The CDR3 is 12 residues long. The V gene lost 11 bases and the J gene lost 13 bases, with 18 bases spanning the gap. This CDR3 reads CAGQGQGVPLHF. CDR3 DNA: TGTGCCGGCCAGGGGCAGGGAGTTCCCCTCCACTTT.

This chain links TRBV7-3 with TRBJ1-1; D gene unclear. V was cut by 0 bases and J by 1 base, with 12 bases left in between. Germline CDR1 SGHTA, CDR2 FQGTGA. There are 16 residues in the CDR3. CDR3: CASSLTSYGENTEAFF. CDR3 coding DNA: TGTGCCAGCAGCTTAACAAGTTACGGGGAGAACACTGAAGCTTTCTTT.